This is a list of T cell receptor beta chains from one sample in a study of blood T cell repertoires in COVID-19. TCRdb keeps only in-frame clones here, not all; method: immunoSEQ multiplex PCR. The profile shows roughly 230,000 clones, about 86% of them singletons. Sequenced input: PBMCs or T cells enriched from blood (not recorded which). These receptors came from a man in his forties or fifties who had recovered from COVID-19. CDR3s leave out the opening cysteine and the closing phenylalanine or tryptophan. Part of the rows lack a size; the others show once, few, many or a class for expanded clones.

>few|TRBJ1-2|TRBV15
ATSREPRGTYGYT
>.|TRBJ2-7|TRBV6-5
ASSPDGVSYEQY
>once|TRBJ2-1|TRBV9
ASAPFEGRSNEQF
>.|TRBJ1-5|TRBV18
ASSPYSRAYSNQPQH
>.|TRBJ2-7|TRBV6-4
ASSETATTYEQY
>once|TRBJ1-1|TRBV18
ASSPLGTGGNVYAEAF
>.|TRBJ1-5|TRBV18
ASSRAGSNQPQH
>.|TRBJ2-7|TRBV28
ASSLISGTGPREQY
>.|TRBJ2-7|TRBV4-3
ASSQAPGGAGDTYEQY
>few|TRBJ2-3|TRBV10-1
ASSESRLTGGSTDTQY
>once|TRBJ2-3|TRBV2
ASSALGLNITDTQY
>.|TRBJ1-2|TRBV5-5
ASSRDRYYGYT
>.|TRBJ1-2|TRBV19
AGHSIDYGYT
>.|TRBJ1-2|TRBV6-2/TRBV6-3
ASSYGSHGYT
>.|TRBJ2-7|TRBV7-8
ASSLATGSYEQY
>.|TRBJ2-2|TRBV5-1
ASSLATGPGELF
>.|TRBJ2-2|TRBV25-1
ASTPVEGLTTGELF
>.|TRBJ1-2|TRBV19
ASRRRGLNYGYT
>once|TRBJ2-3|TRBV7-9
ASSLGRIGTDTQY
>once|TRBJ2-2|TRBV9
ASSQGHLNTGELF
>once|TRBJ2-3|TRBV4-3
ASSQVGLAGVAQY
>once|TRBJ2-1|TRBV7-2
ASSLVDGMWF
>.|TRBJ2-7|TRBV12-3/TRBV12-4
ASSLVDIYEQY
>once|TRBJ2-1|TRBV12-3/TRBV12-4
ASSSGGHEQF
>.|TRBJ1-1|TRBV4-2
ASSQVSVPSTEAF
>.|TRBJ2-1|TRBV19
ASSIASGRVNEQF
>.|TRBJ2-7|TRBV29-1
SARTRTGGGVLSEQY
>.|TRBJ2-2|TRBV19
ASSPGQGLSTGELF
>once|TRBJ2-6|TRBV19
ASSIRRVVSGANVLT
>.|TRBJ1-1|TRBV28
ASSLPNRAF
>.|TRBJ2-7|TRBV19
ATRGQGKYEQY
>.|TRBJ1-4|TRBV5-1
ASSAVDRHNEKLF
>medium-sized|TRBJ1-1|TRBV5-1
ASTPRDRVLNTEAF
>.|TRBJ2-1|TRBV4-2
ASSQDLQGVLNEQF
>.|TRBJ2-5|TRBV6-2/TRBV6-3
ASSYQDRGPETQY
>.|TRBJ2-3|TRBV3-1/TRBV3-2
ASSLVGGSTDTQY
>.|TRBJ2-5|TRBV19
ASSTGQGEETQY
>once|TRBJ2-6|TRBV7-3
ASSPGLAEANVLT
>once|TRBJ2-7|TRBV21-1
ASSIRTVGSYEQY
>.|TRBJ2-7|TRBV10-2
ASRSDRGYYEQY
>.|TRBJ1-2|TRBV6-5
ASIQGARGYGYT
>.|TRBJ1-3|TRBV7-2
ASSSHSTATGNTIY
>once|TRBJ2-7|TRBV4-1
ASSPQGQSYEQY